A selection of T cell receptor beta chains follows, all from one sample in a study of PD-1 blockade in classical Hodgkin lymphoma. The table came from immunoSEQ multiplex PCR; TCRdb's copy has only in-frame clones and leaves some out. Of roughly 9,900 clones in the sample, 74% are singletons; the top ten hold more than 8.5%. This sample comprised CD8+ T cells from blood, obtained before the fourth cycle of nivolumab. The receptors shown here come from a human donor with classical Hodgkin lymphoma. Both conserved end residues are trimmed from each CDR3.

>TRBV4-1|TRBJ1-2
ASSKPGHPVDYGYT
>TRBV7-6|TRBJ1-2
ASSQMGQDHYGYT
>TRBV5-1|TRBJ2-3
ASTAVADTQY
>TRBV9|TRBJ1-6
ASSVEQGFSPLH
>TRBV7-8|TRBJ2-1
ASRYSRGGNEQF
>TRBV11-2|TRBJ2-7
ASTLEGPSREQY
>TRBV6-6|TRBJ2-7
ASTSRGQGEGYEQY
>TRBV13|TRBJ2-7
ASAGEANYEQY
>TRBV2|TRBJ1-5
ASSVNPAWADQPQH
>TRBV27|TRBJ2-1
ASSWGLEGEQF
>TRBV6-1|TRBJ1-2
ASTRRGNPYGYT
>TRBV7-2|TRBJ2-1
ASSLLAVSSYNEQF
>TRBV10-3|TRBJ2-5
AISDASGEETQY
>TRBV6-5|TRBJ1-1
ATSFGGLNTEAF